This T cell receptor (beta chain) comes out of a study of regulatory T cells in long-lasting Graves disease. General observations from the study: Shared public clonotypes totalled over 2,500 in persistent patients, compared with just under 1,000 in new patients. Sample size was small, which may have lowered accuracy. The study found TRBV28, TRBJ1-2 and TRBJ2-5 favored in persistent disease.

Points on this clonotype: What it binds is unknown. Its ends do not fully match the called genes, so a read error is possible.

Documented time point: persistent/refractory GD, antithyroid drugs over 5 years with positive TRAb. There was RNA extracted from PBMCs, and the TCR library was made from it. The CDR3 has 13 amino acids. Germline loops: CDR1 LGHNT, CDR2 FRNRAP. Arm-PCR of CDR3 regions and iRepertoire HTBI primers were used to build TCR beta libraries. Authors' analysis steps: Identification across samples found some 60 TRBV and some 13 TRBJ segments. In TCRdb, the multiplex PCR reads were re-called with MiXCR into one record per CDR3 protein. Here the V and J calls rest on TCRdb's processing, not on the authors' analysis. The data contain almost 350,000 distinct CDR3 sequences, roughly a fifth of them singletons.

Specimen: peripheral blood mononuclear cells (PBMCs), collected when the disease was refractory, from a patient treated with antithyroid drugs. The rearrangement joins TRBV12-5 to TRBJ1-2; 7 bases map to TRBD1. The source is a female donor with Graves disease. For the CDR3, the DNA is TGTGCTAGTGGTTTAGGGACAGTGAGTGGCTGCACCTTC. Its translation: CASGLGTVSGCTF.